This entry features one TCR beta chain sequence. Its specificity is not known. Looked up from germline, CDR1 is PRHDT and CDR2 is FYEKMQ (reference sequence). The CDR3 is 16 residues long. This record comes from a study of T cell clusters in autoimmune cytopenias. Each sample's input was around 270 ng genomic DNA, 38,000 or so genome equivalents. Study-wide results and limits: Primary autoimmune cytopenia patients seemingly lacked the physiological T cell clusters found in healthy donors. TRB repertoire shifts in secondary cytopenia and chronic lymphocytic leukemia mostly reflected lymphoma, not autoimmunity.

TRB rearrangements were amplified by touch-down multiplex PCR with mixed TRB-A/B primers. TCRdb re-called the multiplex PCR reads; one entry per CDR3 protein, DNA not given. Its table lists about 14,000 distinct CDR3 sequences. A further study also used this sample, focusing on T cell repertoires in aging, cancer and after chemotherapy. From that second work: Repeat sampling of healthy donors over several months to years showed clear clonal overlap. In healthy donors, age-related TCR diversity loss mainly reflected lost richness.

The material sequenced was peripheral blood. The clonotype originates from a human donor in good health. This chain links TRBV13 with TRBJ2-2; TCRdb's D call, TRBD2, is unchecked because there is no DNA. CDR3 residues: CASSASGRANTGELFF.